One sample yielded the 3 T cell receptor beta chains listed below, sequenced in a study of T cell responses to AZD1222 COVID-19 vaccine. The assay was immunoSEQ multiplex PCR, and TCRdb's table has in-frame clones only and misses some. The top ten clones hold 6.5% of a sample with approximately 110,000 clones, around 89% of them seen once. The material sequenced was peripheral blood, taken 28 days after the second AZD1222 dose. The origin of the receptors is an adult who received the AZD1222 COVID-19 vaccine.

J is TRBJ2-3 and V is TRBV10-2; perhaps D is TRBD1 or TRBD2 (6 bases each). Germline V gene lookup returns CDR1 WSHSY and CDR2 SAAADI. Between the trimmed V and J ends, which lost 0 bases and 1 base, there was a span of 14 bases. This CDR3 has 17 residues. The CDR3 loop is CASSESRGAQGTDTQYF. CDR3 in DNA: TGCGCCAGCAGTGAGTCGAGGGGGGCTCAGGGCACAGATACGCAGTATTTT.

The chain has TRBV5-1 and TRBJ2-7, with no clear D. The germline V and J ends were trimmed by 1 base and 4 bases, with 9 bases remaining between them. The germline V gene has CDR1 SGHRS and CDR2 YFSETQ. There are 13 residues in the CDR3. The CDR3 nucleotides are TGCGCCAGCAGCTTGACGCCCGCGTACGAGCAGTACTTC. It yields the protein CASSLTPAYEQYF.

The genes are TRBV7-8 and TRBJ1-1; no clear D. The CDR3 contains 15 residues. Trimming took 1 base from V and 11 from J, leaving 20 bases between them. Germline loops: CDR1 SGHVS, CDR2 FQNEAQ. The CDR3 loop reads CASSLDRVRLGEAFF. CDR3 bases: TGTGCCAGCAGCTTAGACCGTGTCAGGTTGGGAGAGGCTTTCTTT.